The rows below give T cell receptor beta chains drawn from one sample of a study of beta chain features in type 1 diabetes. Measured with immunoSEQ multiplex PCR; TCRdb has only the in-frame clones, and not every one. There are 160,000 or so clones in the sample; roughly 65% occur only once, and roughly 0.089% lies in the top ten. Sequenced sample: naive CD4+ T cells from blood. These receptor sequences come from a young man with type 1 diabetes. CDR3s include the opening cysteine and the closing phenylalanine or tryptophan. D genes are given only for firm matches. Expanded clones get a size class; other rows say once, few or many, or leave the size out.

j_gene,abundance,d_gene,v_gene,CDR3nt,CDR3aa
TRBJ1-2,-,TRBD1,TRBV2,TGTGCCAGCAGTGAAGGACAGGGGGCGTACGGCTACACCTTC,CASSEGQGAYGYTF
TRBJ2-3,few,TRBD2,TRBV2,TGTGCCAGCAGTACCCGACTAGCGGGGGACACAGATACGCAGTATTTT,CASSTRLAGDTDTQYF
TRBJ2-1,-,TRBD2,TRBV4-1,TGCGCCAGCAGCCAAGATCAGCGGGACTACTTTTACAATGAGCAGTTCTTC,CASSQDQRDYFYNEQFF
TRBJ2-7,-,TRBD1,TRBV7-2,TGTGCCAGCAGCTTAGAGGGGACAGAGTCCTACGAGCAGTACTTC,CASSLEGTESYEQYF
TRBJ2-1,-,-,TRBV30,TGTGCCTGGAGTGTAGCCTCCTACAATGAGCAGTTCTTC,CAWSVASYNEQFF
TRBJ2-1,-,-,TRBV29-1,TGCAGCCTTAGATGGGGGCCCTCCTACAATGAGCAGTTCTTC,CSLRWGPSYNEQFF
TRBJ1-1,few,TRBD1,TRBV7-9,TGTGCCAGCAGCTTGCAGGGGGGAGACACTGAAGCTTTCTTT,CASSLQGGDTEAFF
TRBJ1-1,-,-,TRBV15,TGTGCCACCGGGTTGGCACAGGGCTACACTGAAGCTTTCTTT,CATGLAQGYTEAFF
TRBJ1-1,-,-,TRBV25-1,TGTGCCAGCAGTGATATTAAAGTGGGGAACACTGAAGCTTTCTTT,CASSDIKVGNTEAFF
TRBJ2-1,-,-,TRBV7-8,TGTGCCAGCAGCTTAGCGAGGACAGCCTTCAATGAGCAGTTCTTC,CASSLARTAFNEQFF
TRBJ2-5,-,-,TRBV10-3,TGTGCCATCAGTAGGACGCGGACGGAAGAGACCCAGTACTTC,CAISRTRTEETQYF
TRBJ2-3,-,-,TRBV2,TGTGCCAGCGGGCGGGGGCGCACAGATACGCAGTATTTT,CASGRGRTDTQYF
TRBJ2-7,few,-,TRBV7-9,TGTGCCAGCAGCTTAGCCGGGGCTTTACCCTACGAGCAGTACTTC,CASSLAGALPYEQYF
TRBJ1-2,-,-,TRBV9,TGTGCCAGCAGCCTAGGATATGGCTACACCTTC,CASSLGYGYTF
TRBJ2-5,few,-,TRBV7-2,TGTGCCAGCAGCCCCTCCATTTTGAGCTCTCGTCGAGAGACCCAGTACTTC,CASSPSILSSRRETQYF
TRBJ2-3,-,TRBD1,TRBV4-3,TGCGCCAGCAGCCAAGGACCGGGACAGGGCACAGATACGCAGTATTTT,CASSQGPGQGTDTQYF
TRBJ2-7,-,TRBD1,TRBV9,TGTGCCAGCAGCGAAACCGGGACAGGGAAGGGCGAGCAGTACTTC,CASSETGTGKGEQYF
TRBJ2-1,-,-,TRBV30,TGTGCCTGGAGTCAGGGGTCTAGCGTCTTCGAGCAGTTCTTC,CAWSQGSSVFEQFF
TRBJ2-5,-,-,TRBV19,TGTGCCACAAACCCACAGGGAGGTGAGACCCAGTACTTC,CATNPQGGETQYF
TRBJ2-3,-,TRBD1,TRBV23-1,TGCGCCAGCAGTCAACTTGACAGGGGGCGCACAGATACGCAGTATTTT,CASSQLDRGRTDTQYF
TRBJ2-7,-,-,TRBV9,TGTGCCAGCAGCGAAATCTACGAGCAGTACTTC,CASSEIYEQYF
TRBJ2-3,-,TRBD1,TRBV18,TGTGCCAGCTCACCCTGGGACAGGGCCACAGATACGCAGTATTTT,CASSPWDRATDTQYF
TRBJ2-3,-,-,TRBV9,TGTGCCAGCAGCGTAGGAGGGGCACCAGATACGCAGTATTTT,CASSVGGAPDTQYF
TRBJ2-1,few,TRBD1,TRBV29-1,TGCAGCGTCTTTACAGGGGGTGAGCAGTTCTTC,CSVFTGGEQFF
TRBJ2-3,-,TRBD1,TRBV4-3,TGCGCCAGCAGCCACAGACAGGGTCAAGATACGCAGTATTTT,CASSHRQGQDTQYF
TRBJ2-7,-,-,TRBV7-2,TGTGCCAGCAGCTTAGTCGGGCCCATCACCTACGAGCAGTACTTC,CASSLVGPITYEQYF
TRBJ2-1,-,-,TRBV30,TGTGCCTGGAGTGTAACCTCCTCGGTTGCTGGTTACAATGAGCAGTTCTTC,CAWSVTSSVAGYNEQFF
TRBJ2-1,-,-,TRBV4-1,TGCGCCAGCAGCCAAGACGTCCAGAACAATGAGCAGTTCTTC,CASSQDVQNNEQFF
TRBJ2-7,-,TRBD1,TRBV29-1,TGCAGCGTTGGGCTGGGGACAGGGGGAGACGAGCAGTACTTC,CSVGLGTGGDEQYF
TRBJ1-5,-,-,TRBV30,TGTGCCTGGAGTGAGGGGACCCTAGGGAATCAGCCCCAGCATTTT,CAWSEGTLGNQPQHF
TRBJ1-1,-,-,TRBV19,TGTGCCAGCGGGACTCAAAAGAACACTGAAGCTTTCTTT,CASGTQKNTEAFF
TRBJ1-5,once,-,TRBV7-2,TGTGCCAGCAGCTACGCGGGGGCGCAACAGCCCCAGCATTTT,CASSYAGAQQPQHF
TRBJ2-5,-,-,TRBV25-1,TGTGCCAGCAGTGGTAGGGGCTTAGAGACCCAGTACTTC,CASSGRGLETQYF
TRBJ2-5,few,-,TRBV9,TGTGCCAGCAGCGTAGGGCAGGGCCGGTACTCAGAGACCCAGTACTTC,CASSVGQGRYSETQYF
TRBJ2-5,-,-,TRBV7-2,TGTGCCAGCAGCTTCCCCGGGACTCGCGAGACCCAGTACTTC,CASSFPGTRETQYF
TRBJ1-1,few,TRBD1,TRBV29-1,TGCAGCGTTTCCGGACAGGGATCGGCTTTCTTT,CSVSGQGSAFF
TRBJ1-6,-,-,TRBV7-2,TGTGCCATTAGCGCCTATAATTCACCCCTCCACTTT,CAISAYNSPLHF
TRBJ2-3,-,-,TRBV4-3,TGCGCCAGCAGGAGAGGTCCTAGTATATCAGATACGCAGTATTTT,CASRRGPSISDTQYF
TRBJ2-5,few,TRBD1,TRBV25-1,TGTGCCAGCACGATCCGGGACAGACAAGAGACCCAGTACTTC,CASTIRDRQETQYF
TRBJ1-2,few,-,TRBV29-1,TGCAGCGTTGCCGGGGGAACTAACTATGGCTACACCTTC,CSVAGGTNYGYTF
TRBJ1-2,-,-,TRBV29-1,TGCAGCGCCGCCGGACAGTCAGATGGCTACACCTTC,CSAAGQSDGYTF
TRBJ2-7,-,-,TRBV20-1,TGCAGTCACCTTCCCTACGAGCAGTACTTC,CSHLPYEQYF
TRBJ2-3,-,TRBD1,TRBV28,TGTGCCAGCAGTGACCGGGACAGGGGCACAGATACGCAGTATTTT,CASSDRDRGTDTQYF
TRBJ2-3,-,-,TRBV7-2,TGTGCCAGCAGCTTAGGAGTGGCTGCACATACGCAGTATTTT,CASSLGVAAHTQYF
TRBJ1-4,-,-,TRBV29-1,TGCAGCGTTGGTACCTTTGGGGAAAAACTGTTTTTT,CSVGTFGEKLFF
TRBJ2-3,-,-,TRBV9,TGTGCCAGCAGCTTGGATCAAGGCTTCACAGATACGCAGTATTTT,CASSLDQGFTDTQYF
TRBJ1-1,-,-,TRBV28,TGTGCCAGCAGTCGGGCAGACGGCACTGAAGCTTTCTTT,CASSRADGTEAFF
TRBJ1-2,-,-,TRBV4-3,TGCGCCAGCAGCCAACCACAGGGTACATGGGGCTACACCTTC,CASSQPQGTWGYTF
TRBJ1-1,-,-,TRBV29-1,TGCAGCGTTCATCCGGGACAGAACACTGAAGCTTTCTTT,CSVHPGQNTEAFF
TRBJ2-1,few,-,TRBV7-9,TGTGCCAGCAGCCCTACTTGGGGATCCTACAATGAGCAGTTCTTC,CASSPTWGSYNEQFF
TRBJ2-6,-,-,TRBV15,TGTGCCACCAGCAGAGCGGTCAATGGGGGAGTGGGCTCTGGGGCCAACGTCCTGACTTTC,CATSRAVNGGVGSGANVLTF
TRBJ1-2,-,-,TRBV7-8,TGTGCCAGCAGCTTGAGCAGAAATTATGGCTACACCTTC,CASSLSRNYGYTF
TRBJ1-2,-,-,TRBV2,TGTGCCAGCAGTGGCGACAGCAGCTATGGCTACACCTTC,CASSGDSSYGYTF
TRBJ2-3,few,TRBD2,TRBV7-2,TGTGCCAGCAGCCAAAAGCGGGGGCCAAGCACAGATACGCAGTATTTT,CASSQKRGPSTDTQYF
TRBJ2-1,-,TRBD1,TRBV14,TGTGCCAGCAGTGACAGGGCGACCTACAATGAGCAGTTCTTC,CASSDRATYNEQFF
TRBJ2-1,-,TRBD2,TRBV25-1,TGTGCCAGCAGTGAAGGACTAGTTTCCTCCAATGAGCAGTTCTTC,CASSEGLVSSNEQFF
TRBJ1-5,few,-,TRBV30,TGTGCCTGGAGAGACGGGAGGGGCCGACAGCCCCAGCATTTT,CAWRDGRGRQPQHF
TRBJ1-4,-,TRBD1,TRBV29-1,TGCAGCGTCCGGGACAGTTTCGCAACTAATGAAAAACTGTTTTTT,CSVRDSFATNEKLFF